Following are 21 T cell receptor beta chains from one sample sequenced in a study of cytomegalovirus exposure and HLA in healthy donors. A multiplex PCR was run with 60 Vbeta primers and 13 Jbeta primers. Only in-frame clones appear in the TCRdb table, and some are missing; sequencing was by immunoSEQ multiplex PCR. In the table there are about 120,000 clones, 77% of which are singletons. The sample was PBMCs. These receptors came from a human donor in good health.

A single count supports this clone. V and J are TRBV19 and TRBJ1-1, with a possible D match to TRBD1 (6 bases). CDR3 length: 17 amino acids. V lost 7 bases to trimming and J lost 1 base, with 22 bases between them. CDR1 is LNHDA, CDR2 SQIVND, per germline (reference sequence). CDR3 nucleotide sequence: TGTGCCAGTATTCCCGGCGGACAGAGCGTCAGGAACACTGAAGCTTTCTTT. It specifies CASIPGGQSVRNTEAFF.

Only one count was recorded for this clone. The CDR3 sequence is CASSSLAGFTDTQYF. The CDR3 DNA reads as TGTGCCAGCAGCTCTCTAGCGGGATTCACAGATACGCAGTATTTT. This sequence joins TRBV7-6 and TRBJ2-3, with 9 bases lining up with TRBD2. This CDR3 has 15 residues. Germline CDR1 is SGHVS and CDR2 is FNYEAQ. J was trimmed by 2 bases and V by 4 bases; bases with no gene match: 4.

The rearrangement links TRBV4-2 to TRBJ1-1; D might be TRBD1 (6 bases). In germline, CDR1 is LGHNA, CDR2 YNFKEQ. CDR3 length equals 16 residues. Trimming cost V 1 base and J 2 bases, with 14 bases left between them. The CDR3 sequence: CASSQVTLGGNTEAFF. CDR3 DNA: TGTGCCAGCAGCCAAGTGACGCTAGGGGGTAACACTGAAGCTTTCTTT.

This rearrangement joins TRBV27 to TRBJ1-4; the D gene is possibly TRBD1 (5 bases). The germline CDR1 and CDR2 sequences are MNHEY and SMNVEV (reference sequence). V was trimmed by 1 base and J by 0 bases, leaving 9 bases between them. The CDR3 covers 16 residues. The CDR3 region is CASSLLGGATNEKLFF. In nucleotides, the CDR3 is TGTGCCAGCAGTTTATTGGGGGGGGCAACTAATGAAAAACTGTTTTTT.

The chain is built from TRBV6-5 and TRBJ1-1; D remains unclear. Germline-derived CDR1 and CDR2 are MNHEY and SVGAGI. The length of the CDR3 is 13 residues. V was trimmed by 6 bases and J by 1 base, leaving 9 bases between them. The CDR3 DNA reads TGTGCCAGCAGCCCACGGTGGAACACTGAAGCTTTCTTT. It specifies CASSPRWNTEAFF.

This chain uses TRBV30 with TRBJ1-3; possible D gene TRBD1, 5 bases. Germline values: CDR1 GTSNPN, CDR2 SVGIG (reference sequence). The CDR3 loop spans 14 amino acids. V shed 0 bases and J shed 7 bases, with 13 bases lying between them. The CDR3 region is CAWSVYLQVNTIYF. The DNA of the CDR3 is TGTGCCTGGAGTGTTTATCTACAGGTGAACACCATATATTTT.

V gene TRBV6-1 combines with J gene TRBJ1-2; no firm D call. Germline values: CDR1 MNHNS, CDR2 SASEGT. The CDR3 is 15 residues long. V gave up 5 bases and J gave up 0 bases, with 13 bases separating them. The CDR3 coding sequence is TGTGCCAGCAGTAGGAACGGGGATACTAACTATGGCTACACCTTC. It encodes CASSRNGDTNYGYTF.

The table lists this clone with a count of one. The rearrangement uses TRBV19 and TRBJ2-7, with 8 positions matching TRBD2. The V and J ends lost 3 bases and 0 bases, in that order; junction bases with no gene match: 4. CDR1 and CDR2 (germline): LNHDA, SQIVND (reference sequence). The CDR3 has 15 amino acids. The CDR3 sequence is CASSMQRGPSYEQYF. The DNA of the CDR3 is TGTGCCAGTAGTATGCAGCGGGGGCCCTCCTACGAGCAGTACTTC.

The chain is built from TRBV27 and TRBJ2-7; 7 nucleotides align to TRBD1. The CDR3 runs 14 residues. Germline CDR1 reads MNHEY; CDR2 reads SMNVEV (reference sequence). Losses at the gene ends were 6 bases for V and 5 bases for J; bases not matched to a gene: 10. CDR3 sequence: CASRPRQGSNEQYF. CDR3 sequence (DNA): TGTGCCAGCAGGCCGAGACAGGGTTCCAACGAGCAGTACTTC.

J is TRBJ1-1 and V is TRBV11-3; perhaps TRBD1 as D (6 bases). Trimming removed 2 bases from V and 1 base from J, with 23 bases in between. This CDR3 is built from 19 residues. Germline CDR1 and CDR2: SGHNT and YENEEA. The CDR3 DNA is TGTGCCAGCAGCTTAACGGGCCCGAGCAGGGGCCCCCGGAACACTGAAGCTTTCTTT. Its translation is CASSLTGPSRGPRNTEAFF.

In DNA form, the CDR3 reads TGTGCCAGTAGTATAGGGCCCTACGAGCAGTACTTC. It yields the protein CASSIGPYEQYF. The V gene is TRBV19, the J gene TRBJ2-7; D uncertain. The V end lost 1 base, the J end lost 2 bases, and 3 bases lay between the germline ends. The CDR3 length is 12 residues. Germline V CDR1 and CDR2: LNHDA, SQIVND (reference sequence).

The chain is built from TRBV6-1 and TRBJ2-2; D uncertain. Germline V CDR1 and CDR2: MNHNS, SASEGT. V was trimmed by 6 bases and J by 1 base, leaving 9 bases between them. The CDR3 runs 14 residues. Here the CDR3 DNA reads TGTGCCAGCAGAGATCCAGGGAACACCGGGGAGCTGTTTTTT. It codes for CASRDPGNTGELFF.

This clone was seen more than once but under ten times. The CDR3 spells CASSPQGQGSRAFF. CDR3 DNA: TGTGCCAGCTCACCACAGGGCCAGGGGAGTCGAGCTTTCTTT. V is TRBV18 and J is TRBJ1-1; D perhaps matches TRBD1 (6 bases). The CDR3 consists of 14 residues. Germline loops: CDR1 KGHSH, CDR2 LQKENI. Trimming removed 1 base at V and 10 bases at J, with 16 bases between.

The chain joins TRBV11-2 to TRBJ2-1; the D gene is possibly TRBD2 (5 bases). Germline loops: CDR1 SGHAT, CDR2 FQNNGV. The CDR3 covers 14 residues. The V and J ends lost 3 bases and 4 bases respectively, with 10 bases between them. The CDR3 DNA reads TGTGCCAGCAGCTTGGCGGGTTTGTACAATGAGCAGTTCTTC. Encoded protein: CASSLAGLYNEQFF.

The chain couples TRBV19 to TRBJ1-1; no definite D call. Trimming removed 5 bases at V and 0 bases at J, with 19 bases between. The CDR3 length is 17 residues. CDR1 is LNHDA, CDR2 SQIVND, per germline (reference sequence). The CDR3 nucleotides read TGTGCCAGTAGTCGTCTGACAATTTCCGCCTTGAACACTGAAGCTTTCTTT. Encoded protein: CASSRLTISALNTEAFF.

The J gene is TRBJ1-2, the V gene TRBV30, with 9 bases fitting TRBD1. This CDR3 has 12 residues. Germline lookup yields CDR1 GTSNPN and CDR2 SVGIG (reference sequence). Trimming at V came to 7 bases and at J to 6 bases, leaving 6 bases not matched to a gene. The CDR3 nucleotides read TGTGCCTTACACAGGGGGCCGAATGGCTACACCTTC. Residues: CALHRGPNGYTF.

This rearrangement joins TRBV4-2 to TRBJ2-7; D unclear. Per the germline V gene, CDR1 is LGHNA and CDR2 is YNFKEQ. The CDR3 sequence is 14 residues long. The ends were cut back, 0 bases at V and 2 bases at J, with 8 bases in the middle. The CDR3 nucleotides are TGTGCCAGCAGCCAAGATTACAGTGCCTACGAGCAGTACTTC. It encodes CASSQDYSAYEQYF.

The V gene is TRBV2, the J gene TRBJ1-5, with unresolved D. CDR1 and CDR2 (germline): SNHLY, FYNNEI. Deletions cut 3 bases from V and 0 bases from J, with 15 bases between. The CDR3 is made up of 17 amino acids. The CDR3 region has the DNA TGTGCCAGCAGTGAGACGTGGGGAGGAGCTAGCAATCAGCCCCAGCATTTT. This encodes CASSETWGGASNQPQHF.

The V gene is TRBV28, the J gene TRBJ2-3, with 12 bases lining up with TRBD2. After removal of 5 bases from V and 3 bases from J, the junction contained 3 bases not matched to a gene. Germline loops: CDR1 MDHEN, CDR2 SYDVKM. The CDR3 extends over 15 amino acids. CDR3 nucleotide sequence: TGTGCCAGCAGTCTCGGACTAGCGGGAACAGATACGCAGTATTTT. Protein product: CASSLGLAGTDTQYF.

The J gene is TRBJ1-5, the V gene TRBV19; D gene ambiguous. This CDR3 has 13 amino acids. V was cut by 8 bases and J by 6 bases, with 14 bases left in between. Germline V gene data show CDR1 as LNHDA and CDR2 as SQIVND (reference sequence). The CDR3 is CASGLRPAQPQHF. The CDR3 DNA sequence: TGTGCCAGTGGGTTGAGGCCGGCTCAGCCCCAGCATTTT.

This chain uses TRBV30 with TRBJ1-1; D uncertain. Germline V CDR1 and CDR2: GTSNPN, SVGIG (reference sequence). The CDR3 covers 10 residues. Trimming took 3 bases from V and 4 from J, leaving 3 bases between them. CDR3 nucleotide sequence: TGTGCCTGGAGCCGCACTGAAGCTTTCTTT. The encoded protein is CAWSRTEAFF.